One sample yielded the 5 T cell receptor beta chains listed below, sequenced in a study of blood T cell repertoires in COVID-19. The method was immunoSEQ multiplex PCR; TCRdb's version includes in-frame clones alone and lacks a portion of them. Seen here are 150,000 to 160,000 clones, approximately 86% observed once, and the top ten hold about 2.5%. Specimen: peripheral blood. These receptors were obtained from a woman aged 70-85 years with acute or convalescent COVID-19.

In its sample, this clone was seen a few times. The rearrangement uses TRBV18 and TRBJ1-2, with TRBD1 as a possible D gene (6 bases). CDR1 and CDR2 from the germline V gene are KGHSH and LQKENI. CDR3 length: 16 amino acids. V was pared by 1 base and J by 0 bases, with 12 bases between. The CDR3, as DNA: TGTGCCAGCTCACCACGGGCAGGGGCTACTAACTATGGCTACACCTTC. It translates to CASSPRAGATNYGYTF.

The V gene is TRBV3-1 (or the pseudogene TRBV3-2), the J gene TRBJ1-2; the D is unclear. The germline V gene has CDR1 LGHDT and CDR2 YNNKEL (reference sequence). The length of the CDR3 is 13 residues. The V and J ends lost 0 bases and 8 bases respectively, with 10 bases between them. The CDR3 is CASSQDSRRGYTF. The CDR3 region has the DNA TGTGCCAGCAGCCAAGATTCCCGCCGGGGCTACACCTTC.

This clone has just a few counts. V gene TRBV6-5 combines with J gene TRBJ1-5; 8 bases map to TRBD1. The V gene's germline CDR1 is MNHEY and CDR2 SVGAGI. With V trimmed by 6 bases and J by 4 bases, 5 bases remained unmatched. The CDR3 consists of 14 residues. The CDR3 coding sequence is TGTGCCAGCAGAGGGGACAGGATAAATCAGCCCCAGCATTTT. This sequence encodes CASRGDRINQPQHF.

This rearrangement joins TRBV4-1 to TRBJ1-3; 9 bases line up with TRBD1. The CDR3 has 14 amino acids. The germline gives CDR1 MGHRA, CDR2 YSYEKL. With 4 bases clipped from V and 6 bases from J, the junction kept 4 bases outside the gene matches. The CDR3, as DNA: TGCGCCAGCAGCCCCGACAGGGGGGTAAACACCATATATTTT. It translates to CASSPDRGVNTIYF.

The chain has TRBV5-1 and TRBJ2-1, with unresolved D. The germline gives CDR1 SGHRS, CDR2 YFSETQ. There are 13 residues in the CDR3. The V end was cut by 0 bases, the J end by 6 bases, with 7 bases between. DNA for the CDR3: TGCGCCAGCAGCTTGGGGCCAGGCAATGAGCAGTTCTTC. It is translated as CASSLGPGNEQFF.